The sequence of this T cell receptor (beta chain) was determined in a study of T cell responses to AZD1222 COVID-19 vaccine. The table came from immunoSEQ multiplex PCR; TCRdb's copy has only in-frame clones and leaves some out. The repertoire holds roughly 48,000 clones, around nine tenths seen once, with 5.3% in the top ten. Regarding the study as a whole: After two AZD1222 doses, spike-specific TCR breadth and depth rose versus day 0. Spike-spanning, vaccine-associated CD4 TCRs were dominant at 160-218 and 743-854. Most donors were white British, females outnumbered males, and clonal diversity was possibly underestimated.

Comment on this clone: Its specificity is not known.

The specimen was peripheral blood, collected 28 days after the second AZD1222 dose. The source is an adult who received the AZD1222 COVID-19 vaccine.

The CDR3 region is CASSPPRTGHEQYF. CDR3 in DNA: TGTGCCAGCAGTCCCCCCCGGACAGGGCACGAGCAGTACTTC. The chain has TRBV28 and TRBJ2-7; 8 bases match TRBD1. The germline gives CDR1 MDHEN, CDR2 SYDVKM. Unmatched junction bases numbered 8, after V lost 5 bases and J lost 5 bases. This CDR3 is built from 14 residues. Supplemented by reference TRBV28 and TRBJ2-7, the full variable domain reads DVKVTQSSRYLVKRTGEKVFLECVQDMDHENMFWYRQDPGLGLRLIYFSYDVKMKEKGDIPEGYSVSREKKERFSLILESASTNQTSMYLCASSPPRTGHEQYFGPGTRLTVT.